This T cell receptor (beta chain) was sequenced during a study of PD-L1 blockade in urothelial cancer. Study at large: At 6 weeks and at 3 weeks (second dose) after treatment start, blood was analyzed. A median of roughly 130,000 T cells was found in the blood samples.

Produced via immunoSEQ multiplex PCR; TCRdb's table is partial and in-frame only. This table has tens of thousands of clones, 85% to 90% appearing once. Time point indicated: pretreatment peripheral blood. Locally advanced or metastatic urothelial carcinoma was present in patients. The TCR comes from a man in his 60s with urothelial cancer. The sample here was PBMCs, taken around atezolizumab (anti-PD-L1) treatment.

The CDR3 bases are TGTGCCAGCAGCTCATCCGGGACATCGAACACTGAAGCTTTCTTT. As protein: CASSSSGTSNTEAFF. The chain joins TRBV9 to TRBJ1-1; a possible D gene is TRBD1 (6 bases). The CDR3 is 15 residues long. Germline V gene sequence: CDR1 SGDLS, CDR2 YYNGEE. With 4 bases removed from V and 1 base from J, the gap between germline ends came to 14 bases. Full variable domain (rest looked up from reference TRBV9 and TRBJ1-1): DSGVTQTPKHLITATGQRVTLRCSPRSGDLSVYWYQQSLDQGLQFLIQYYNGEERAKGNILERFSAQQFPDLHSELNLSSLELGDSALYFCASSSSGTSNTEAFFGQGTRLTVV.